This is a list of T cell receptor beta chains from one sample in a study of cytomegalovirus exposure and HLA in healthy donors. Some clones are missing from TCRdb's copy, which holds only in-frame ones; the method was immunoSEQ multiplex PCR. Of more than 150,000 clones listed, about 80% are singletons. The sequenced sample was PBMCs. These TCRs come from a man aged 35-49 years in good health and CMV-seronegative. Both conserved end residues are part of each CDR3. A D gene is named only where the DNA matches it firmly. Expanded clones get a size class; other rows say once, few or many, or leave the size out.

abundance	v_gene	j_gene	d_gene	CDR3nt	CDR3aa
-	TRBV15	TRBJ2-3	-	TGTGCCACCGGAGCCGCAGATACGCAGTATTTT	CATGAADTQYF
-	TRBV19	TRBJ2-7	-	TGTGCCAGTACCCAAGGGAGGGGGACCACCTCCCACGAGCAGTACTTC	CASTQGRGTTSHEQYF
-	TRBV18	TRBJ1-6	TRBD1	TGTGCCAGCTCACCGGACAGGGCGTCGGAATCACCCCTCCACTTT	CASSPDRASESPLHF
-	TRBV28	TRBJ2-2	TRBD2	TGTGCCAGCAGTTCCCCCGCTAGCGGGTCTGAGGTGGAGCTGTTTTTT	CASSSPASGSEVELFF
-	TRBV10-3	TRBJ1-2	TRBD1	TGTGCCATCAGTGGGGGACAGGGGGCGCCTGGCTACACCTTC	CAISGGQGAPGYTF
-	TRBV7-2	TRBJ2-5	TRBD2	TGTGCCAGCAGCCAGCGGACTAGCGGGGGGAAAGAGACCCAGTACTTC	CASSQRTSGGKETQYF
-	TRBV27	TRBJ2-1	TRBD2	TGTGCCAGCAGTCCCGGGACTAGCGGTCATGAGGAGCAGTTCTTC	CASSPGTSGHEEQFF
-	TRBV5-1	TRBJ1-1	TRBD1	TGCGCCAGCAGTCCCTGGACAGGGACTATGAACACTGAAGCTTTCTTT	CASSPWTGTMNTEAFF
-	TRBV6-5	TRBJ2-1	TRBD2	TGTGCCAGCAGTCCCCCCGGGGGGAGGAATGAGCAGTTCTTC	CASSPPGGRNEQFF
-	TRBV27	TRBJ2-7	-	TGTGCCAGCAGTTTCATAGATGGCTCCCGGGGCTACGAGCAGTACTTC	CASSFIDGSRGYEQYF
-	TRBV4-3	TRBJ2-5	TRBD1	TGCGCCAGCAGCCAAAACTCAGGGGGGACCCAGTACTTC	CASSQNSGGTQYF
-	TRBV30	TRBJ1-2	-	TGTGCCTGGAGTGTCGTTAACTATGGCTACACCTTC	CAWSVVNYGYTF
few	TRBV19	TRBJ2-3	TRBD2	TGTGCCAGTAGTATAGCTACCGGACTAGCGTCCTGGGGGCTAGATACGCAGTATTTT	CASSIATGLASWGLDTQYF
-	TRBV28	TRBJ1-2	-	TGTGCCAGCAGTTTCCCGCGGGCCTATGGCTACACCTTC	CASSFPRAYGYTF
few	TRBV5-1	TRBJ2-2	TRBD2	TGCGCCAGCAGCTTGGGTGGGACTAGCGGCTCTCCCACCGGGGAGCTGTTTTTT	CASSLGGTSGSPTGELFF
-	TRBV29-1	TRBJ2-5	TRBD2	TGCAGCGCTATGCGGGGGGAGACCCAGTACTTC	CSAMRGETQYF
-	TRBV27	TRBJ2-2	-	TGTGCCAGCAGTTTGAGCGAGACTGCAGCGAACACCGGGGAGCTGTTTTTT	CASSLSETAANTGELFF
-	TRBV5-1	TRBJ2-5	TRBD2	TGCGCCAGCAGCCCGAGGGTGACTAGCGGGAGGCGTTTCGGGACCCAGTACTTC	CASSPRVTSGRRFGTQYF
-	TRBV28	TRBJ2-3	TRBD2	TGTGCCAGCAGTTGGTACGTAGCGGGAGGTTCTGGGGATACGCAGTATTTT	CASSWYVAGGSGDTQYF
once	TRBV2	TRBJ2-1	-	TGTGCCAGCATGATCGCGGGACCGTTAAATGAGCAGTTCTTC	CASMIAGPLNEQFF